Listed below are T cell receptor beta chains from one sample, sequenced in a study of Ad26.COV2.S vaccination and SARS-CoV-2 variants. This table comes from immunoSEQ multiplex PCR, and its TCRdb copy is limited to in-frame clones, with some not included. The sample holds 290,000 or so clones, over 75% seen once. Sequenced material: peripheral blood, taken in a trial of Ad26.COV2.S vaccine versus placebo. Source of these receptors: a person between 18 and 59 years old who received the Ad26.COV2.S COVID-19 vaccine or a placebo. Both conserved end residues are part of each CDR3. Fields, in order: V gene, J gene, D gene, clone size, CDR3 DNA, CDR3 protein. A D gene is named only where the DNA matches it firmly. Only part of the rows carry a size: once, few, many, or a class if the clone is expanded.

TRBV2,TRBJ1-1,-,-,TGTGCCAGCAGTGAAGCCAGGGTAGCAGGTACTGAAGCTTTCTTT,CASSEARVAGTEAFF
TRBV10-3,TRBJ2-4,-,-,TGTGCCATCAGTGCCACGGGGGCCCCTTTGGGCATTCAGTACTTC,CAISATGAPLGIQYF
TRBV18,TRBJ2-5,-,-,TGTGCCAGCTCGGACCAAGAGACCCAGTACTTC,CASSDQETQYF
TRBV7-2,TRBJ1-2,TRBD1,-,TGTGCCAGCAGCCCGGGACAGAAAATCTATGGCTACACCTTC,CASSPGQKIYGYTF
TRBV27,TRBJ2-2,-,few,TGTGCCAGCCAAGACAGGAGGAACACCGGGGAGCTGTTTTTT,CASQDRRNTGELFF
TRBV4-2,TRBJ2-1,TRBD2,-,TGTGCCAGCAGCCGCGCCGGACTAGCGGACAATGAGCAGTTCTTC,CASSRAGLADNEQFF
TRBV6-4,TRBJ1-4,-,-,TGTGCCAGCAGTGACCCGCTAGGACAGCTACTCAATGAAAAACTGTTTTTT,CASSDPLGQLLNEKLFF
TRBV2,TRBJ2-7,TRBD1,-,TGTGCCCAAAGGGCGGTCGAGACAGGGGGCTACGAGCAGTACTTC,CAQRAVETGGYEQYF
TRBV7-9,TRBJ2-5,-,once,TGTGCCAGCAGCACGGGACATCCAGAGACCCAGTACTTC,CASSTGHPETQYF
TRBV12-5,TRBJ1-5,-,-,TGTGCTAGTGCCGGGGGGGTGATAGGGGTTGGTAGCAATCAGCCCCAGCATTTT,CASAGGVIGVGSNQPQHF